Reported below is one T cell receptor beta chain. Its binding antigen is unknown. A read error may account for a junction end that differs from germline. The data were obtained in a study of blood T cells in healthy people across ages (dated by TCRdb to 2013 to 2016). Concerning the study at large: In model experiments, template switching captured roughly one uniquely barcoded TCR beta cDNA molecule for every two T cells. To track age-related changes in TCR beta repertoire diversity, the study relied on deep sequencing normalized with unique cDNA molecular identifiers. To avoid experimental bias, donors of different ages were spread randomly across the sequencing lanes. Two additional independent replicas of 1 million unique cDNA reads from the same blood draw were analyzed for two donors (one aged 18 to 30 and one aged 80 or older). The donors were divided into four age groups: young (average approximately 15 years), middle-aged (around 41), aged (approximately 64) and long-lived (more than 75).

Here is what the overall study found, with its caveats: Compared with the aged group, more naive CD4+ T cells, fewer expanded clones and increased TCR diversity were shown by the long-lived group, suggesting age selection. The percentage of naive T cells measured by flow cytometry correlated strongly with observed TCR beta diversity. Since profiling was done on bulk unsorted PBMCs, naive and antigen-experienced compartments could not be conclusively compared. Estimates of total diversity based on one million sequenced T cells were considered lower bounds and underestimates. As age increased, observed TCR beta diversity per million T cells dropped in a roughly linear way, and a significant reduction was already evident by age 40. The CMV infection status of donors was not known, potentially confounding age-related changes in expanded clonotypes.

Donors were about 36 systemically healthy Caucasian individuals from Russia aged 6 to 90 years. Each donor gave approximately 9.3 milliliters of peripheral blood, collected into EDTA-treated Vacutainer tubes. Ficoll-Paque density-gradient centrifugation was used to isolate PBMCs, with at least 6.5 million per sample. Trizol reagent was used to extract total RNA from the PBMCs, yielding at least 5.5 micrograms per sample. Naive CD45RAhigh/CD27high T cell percentages were measured by flow cytometry on a PBMC aliquot from every donor. For CDR1 and CDR2, the germline V gene (reference sequence) lists LNHNV and YYDKDF. There are 16 amino acids in the CDR3, from cysteine to phenylalanine inclusive. The kept DNA is CDR3 alone, 48 bases in frame from the first base. Receptors were amplified or captured by 5' RACE. The reads were generated on an Illumina HiSeq 2500. A second PCR of about 6 to 11 cycles was run with a J-beta primer mix and a sample-barcoded 5' primer. A unique molecular identifier was introduced onto each TCR beta cDNA molecule by a template-switch 5' adaptor carrying 12 random nucleotides. Each sample yielded at least 3 million CDR3-containing paired-end reads. First-strand cDNA synthesis was performed from all RNA using the Mint cDNA synthesis kit, with priming by a TRBC-specific oligonucleotide. All cDNA was treated with uracil-DNA glycosylase and then went through a first 18-cycle PCR with the universal primers M1SS and BC2_uni_R. As for the authors' bioinformatics: Each sample was normalized by randomly selecting 1 million high-quality reads, each carrying a distinct molecular identifier. Instead of being binned into consensus sequences, reads with shared molecular identifiers were discarded. MiTCR, set to a Q25 quality threshold and the strictest error-elimination algorithm, was used for CDR3 identification, clonotype clustering and error correction. A nonparametric unseen species model with Euler transformation was used to estimate lower-bound total TCR beta diversity. In TCRdb, the public reads were trimmed at Q25 with fastp and aligned with MiXCR, with productive beta chains retained. Each CDR3 protein gets just one entry, which takes the most common genes and DNA from the rows behind it. Here the V and J calls rest on TCRdb's processing, not on the authors' analysis. Within this sample are more than 1,400,000 distinct CDR3 sequences, with 42% of them counted one time only. Under 8% of the sample is held by the ten biggest clonotypes.

The sample consisted of blood. This chain joins TRBV15 to TRBJ2-1; tentative D gene TRBD2, with 5 bases matching. The source is a woman aged 18-29 years in good health. The CDR3 is CAASSLASSSYNEQFF. In nucleotide form, the sequence is TGTGCCGCCAGCAGTTTAGCGTCGAGCTCCTACAATGAGCAGTTCTTC.